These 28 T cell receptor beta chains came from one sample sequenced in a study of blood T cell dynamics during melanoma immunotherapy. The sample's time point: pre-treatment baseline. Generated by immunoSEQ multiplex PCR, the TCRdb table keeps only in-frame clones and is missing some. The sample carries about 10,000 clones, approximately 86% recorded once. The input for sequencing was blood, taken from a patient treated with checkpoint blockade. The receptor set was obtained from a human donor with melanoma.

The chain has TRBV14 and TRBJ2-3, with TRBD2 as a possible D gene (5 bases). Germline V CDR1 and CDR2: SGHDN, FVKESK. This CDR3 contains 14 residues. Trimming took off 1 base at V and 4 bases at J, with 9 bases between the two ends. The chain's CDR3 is CASSQARAADTQYF. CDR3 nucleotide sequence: TGTGCCAGCAGCCAAGCGAGGGCGGCAGATACGCAGTATTTT.

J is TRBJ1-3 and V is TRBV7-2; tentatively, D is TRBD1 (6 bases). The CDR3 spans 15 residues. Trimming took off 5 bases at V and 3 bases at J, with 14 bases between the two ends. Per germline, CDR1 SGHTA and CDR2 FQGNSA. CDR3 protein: CASSQMTGGGNTIYF. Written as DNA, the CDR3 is TGTGCCAGCAGCCAGATGACAGGCGGTGGAAACACCATATATTTT. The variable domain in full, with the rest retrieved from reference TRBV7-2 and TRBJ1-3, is GAGVSQSPSNKVTEKGKDVELRCDPISGHTALYWYRQSLGQGLEFLIYFQGNSAPDKSGLPSDRFSAERTGGSVSTLTIQRTQQEDSAVYLCASSQMTGGGNTIYFGEGSWLTVV.

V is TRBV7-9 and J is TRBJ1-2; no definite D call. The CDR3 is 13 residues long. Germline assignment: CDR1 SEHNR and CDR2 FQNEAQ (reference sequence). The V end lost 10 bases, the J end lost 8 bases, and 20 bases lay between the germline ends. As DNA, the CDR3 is TGTGCCACAATGCTTCAGGATCTCCGGGGCTACACCTTC. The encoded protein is CATMLQDLRGYTF.

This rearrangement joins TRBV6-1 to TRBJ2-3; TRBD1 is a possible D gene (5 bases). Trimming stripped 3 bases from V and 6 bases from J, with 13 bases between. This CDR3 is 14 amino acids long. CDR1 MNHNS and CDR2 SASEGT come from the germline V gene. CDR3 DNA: TGTGCCAGCAGTGACGGGCCGACAGCCGATACGCAGTATTTT. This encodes CASSDGPTADTQYF.

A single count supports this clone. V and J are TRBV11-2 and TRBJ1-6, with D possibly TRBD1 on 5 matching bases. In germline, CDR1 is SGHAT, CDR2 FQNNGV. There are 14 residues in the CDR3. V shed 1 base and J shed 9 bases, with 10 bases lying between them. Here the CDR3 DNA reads TGTGCCAGCAGCTTAGGGGGCGACCGTTCACCCCTCCACTTT. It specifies CASSLGGDRSPLHF.

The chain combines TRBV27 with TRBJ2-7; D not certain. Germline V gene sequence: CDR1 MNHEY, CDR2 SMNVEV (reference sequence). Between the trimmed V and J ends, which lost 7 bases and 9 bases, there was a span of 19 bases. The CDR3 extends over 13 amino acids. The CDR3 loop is CASMGSTGLVQYF. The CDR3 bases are TGTGCCAGCATGGGCAGTACGGGCCTCGTGCAGTACTTC.

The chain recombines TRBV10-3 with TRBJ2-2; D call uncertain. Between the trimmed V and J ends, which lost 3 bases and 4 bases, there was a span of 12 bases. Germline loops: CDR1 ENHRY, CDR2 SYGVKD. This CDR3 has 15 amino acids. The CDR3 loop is CAISDGSRTTGELFF. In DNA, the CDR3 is TGTGCCATCAGTGACGGTTCTAGGACCACCGGGGAGCTGTTTTTT.

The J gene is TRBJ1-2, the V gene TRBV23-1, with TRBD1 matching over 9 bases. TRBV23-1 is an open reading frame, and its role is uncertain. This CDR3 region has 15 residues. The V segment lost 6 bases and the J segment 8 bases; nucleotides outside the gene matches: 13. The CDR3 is CASSRPAQGARGYTF. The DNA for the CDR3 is TGCGCCAGCAGCCGCCCCGCACAGGGGGCCCGAGGCTACACCTTC.

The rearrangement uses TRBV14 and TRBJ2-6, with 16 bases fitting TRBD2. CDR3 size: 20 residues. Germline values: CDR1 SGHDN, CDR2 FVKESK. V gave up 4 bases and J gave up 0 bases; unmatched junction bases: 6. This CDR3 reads CASSPGTSGRVSSGANVLTF. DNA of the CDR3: TGTGCCAGCAGCCCAGGGACTAGCGGGAGGGTAAGCTCTGGGGCCAACGTCCTGACTTTC.

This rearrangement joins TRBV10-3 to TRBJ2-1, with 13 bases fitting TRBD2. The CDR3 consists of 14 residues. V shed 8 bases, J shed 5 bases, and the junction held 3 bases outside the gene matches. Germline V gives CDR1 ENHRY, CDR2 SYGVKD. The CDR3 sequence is CAIAGTSGDNEQFF. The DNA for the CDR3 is TGTGCCATCGCGGGGACTAGCGGGGACAATGAGCAGTTCTTC.

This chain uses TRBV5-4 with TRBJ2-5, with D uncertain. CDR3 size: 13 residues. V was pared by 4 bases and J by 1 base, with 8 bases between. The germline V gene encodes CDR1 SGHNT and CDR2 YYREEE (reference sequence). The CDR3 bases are TGTGCCAGCAGCGGACGAACCCAAGAGACCCAGTACTTC. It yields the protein CASSGRTQETQYF.

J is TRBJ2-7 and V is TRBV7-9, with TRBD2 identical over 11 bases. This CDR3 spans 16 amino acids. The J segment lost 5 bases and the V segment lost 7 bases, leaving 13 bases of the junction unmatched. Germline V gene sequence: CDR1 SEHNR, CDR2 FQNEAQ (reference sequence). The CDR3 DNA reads TGTGCCAGCACCTCACCGTCTCTAGCGGGAGGTAACGAGCAGTACTTC. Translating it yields CASTSPSLAGGNEQYF.

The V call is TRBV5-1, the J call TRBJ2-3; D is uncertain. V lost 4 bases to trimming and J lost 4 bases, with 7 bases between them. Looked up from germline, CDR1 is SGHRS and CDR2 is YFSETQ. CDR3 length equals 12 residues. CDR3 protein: CASSQWADTQYF. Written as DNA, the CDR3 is TGCGCCAGCAGCCAATGGGCAGATACGCAGTATTTT.

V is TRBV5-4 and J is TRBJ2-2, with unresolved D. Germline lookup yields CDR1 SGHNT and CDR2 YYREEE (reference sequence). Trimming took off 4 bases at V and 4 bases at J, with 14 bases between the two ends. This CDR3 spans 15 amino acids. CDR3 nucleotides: TGTGCCAGCAGCCCCTCCGATGCCACCACCGGGGAGCTGTTTTTT. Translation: CASSPSDATTGELFF. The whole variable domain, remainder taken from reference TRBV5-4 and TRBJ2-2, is ETGVTQSPTHLIKTRGQQVTLRCSSQSGHNTVSWYQQALGQGPQFIFQYYREEENGRGNFPPRFSGLQFPNYSSELNVNALELDDSALYLCASSPSDATTGELFFGEGSRLTVL.

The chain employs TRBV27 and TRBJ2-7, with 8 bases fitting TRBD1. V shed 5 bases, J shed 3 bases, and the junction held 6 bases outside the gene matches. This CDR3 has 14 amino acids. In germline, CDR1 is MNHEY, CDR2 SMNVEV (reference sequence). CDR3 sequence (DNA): TGTGCCAGCAGTCAGCAGGGGGCGAACTACGAGCAGTACTTC. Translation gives CASSQQGANYEQYF.

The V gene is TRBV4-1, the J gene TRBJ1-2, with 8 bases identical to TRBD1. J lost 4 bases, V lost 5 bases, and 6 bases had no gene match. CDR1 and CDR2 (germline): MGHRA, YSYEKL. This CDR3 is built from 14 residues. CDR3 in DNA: TGCGCCAGCAGCTCCGGACAGGGAGGCTATGGCTACACCTTC. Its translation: CASSSGQGGYGYTF.

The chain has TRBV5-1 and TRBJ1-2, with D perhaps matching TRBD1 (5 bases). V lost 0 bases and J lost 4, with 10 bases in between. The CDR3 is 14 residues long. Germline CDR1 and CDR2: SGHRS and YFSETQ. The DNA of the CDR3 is TGCGCCAGCAGCTTGGAAGCGGGGGGCTATGGCTACACCTTC. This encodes CASSLEAGGYGYTF.

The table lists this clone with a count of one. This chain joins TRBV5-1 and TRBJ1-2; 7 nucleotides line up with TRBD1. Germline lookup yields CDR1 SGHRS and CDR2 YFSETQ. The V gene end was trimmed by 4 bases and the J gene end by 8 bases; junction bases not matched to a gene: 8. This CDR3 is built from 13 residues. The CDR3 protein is CASSPTGEGGYTF. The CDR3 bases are TGCGCCAGCAGCCCAACAGGGGAGGGCGGCTACACCTTC. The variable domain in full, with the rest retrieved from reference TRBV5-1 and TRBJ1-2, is KAGVTQTPRYLIKTRGQQVTLSCSPISGHRSVSWYQQTPGQGLQFLFEYFSETQRNKGNFPGRFSGRQFSNSRSEMNVSTLELGDSALYLCASSPTGEGGYTFGSGTRLTVV.

The DNA of the CDR3 is TGTGCCAGCAGCTTGGGTCCAAATTCACCCCTCCACTTT. As protein: CASSLGPNSPLHF. The chain joins TRBV7-9 to TRBJ1-6, with D unclear. Germline lookup yields CDR1 SEHNR and CDR2 FQNEAQ (reference sequence). This CDR3 contains 13 residues. Trimming took 3 bases from V and 7 from J, leaving 7 bases between them.

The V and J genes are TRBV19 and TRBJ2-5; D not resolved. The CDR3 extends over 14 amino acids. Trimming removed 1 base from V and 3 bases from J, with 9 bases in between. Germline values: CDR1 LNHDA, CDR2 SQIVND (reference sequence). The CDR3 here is CASSIAGFEETQYF. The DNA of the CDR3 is TGTGCCAGTAGTATAGCCGGATTCGAAGAGACCCAGTACTTC.

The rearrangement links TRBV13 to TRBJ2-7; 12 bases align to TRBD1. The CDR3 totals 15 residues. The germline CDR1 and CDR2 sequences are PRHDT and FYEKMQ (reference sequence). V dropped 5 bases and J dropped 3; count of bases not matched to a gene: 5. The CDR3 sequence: CASSHGTGGGYEQYF. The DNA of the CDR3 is TGTGCCAGCAGCCATGGGACAGGGGGCGGCTACGAGCAGTACTTC.

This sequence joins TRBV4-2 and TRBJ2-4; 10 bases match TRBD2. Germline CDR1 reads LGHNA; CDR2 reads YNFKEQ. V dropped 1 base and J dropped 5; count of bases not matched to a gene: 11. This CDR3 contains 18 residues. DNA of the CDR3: TGTGCCAGCAGCCAAGGAAATTCAGCGGGGGGGCAGGAAAACATTCAGTACTTC. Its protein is CASSQGNSAGGQENIQYF.

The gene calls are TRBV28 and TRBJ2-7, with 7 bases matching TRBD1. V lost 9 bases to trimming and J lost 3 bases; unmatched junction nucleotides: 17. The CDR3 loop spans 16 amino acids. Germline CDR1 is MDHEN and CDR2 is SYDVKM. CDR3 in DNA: TGTGCCAGTTGTCCGGGACAGATCCCAGGAGGCTACGAGCAGTACTTC. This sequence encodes CASCPGQIPGGYEQYF.

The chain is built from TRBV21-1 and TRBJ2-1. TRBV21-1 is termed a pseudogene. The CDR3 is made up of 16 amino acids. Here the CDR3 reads CASSKSGTDDYNEQFF. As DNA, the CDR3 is TGTGCCAGCAGCAAATCGGGGACGGACGACTACAATGAGCAGTTCTTC.

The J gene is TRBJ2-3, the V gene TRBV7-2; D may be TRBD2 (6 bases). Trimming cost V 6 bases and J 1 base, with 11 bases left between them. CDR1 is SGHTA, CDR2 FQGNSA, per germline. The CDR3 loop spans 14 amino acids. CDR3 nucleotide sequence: TGTGCCAGCAGTCATCCTAGCGGCACAGATACGCAGTATTTT. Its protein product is CASSHPSGTDTQYF.

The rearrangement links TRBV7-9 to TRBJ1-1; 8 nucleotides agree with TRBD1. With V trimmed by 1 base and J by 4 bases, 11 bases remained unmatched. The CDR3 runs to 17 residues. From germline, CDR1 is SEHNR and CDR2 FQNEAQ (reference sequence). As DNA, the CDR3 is TGTGCCAGCAGCTTAGGCCCCCCGACAGGGGTTGGCACTGAAGCTTTCTTT. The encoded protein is CASSLGPPTGVGTEAFF.

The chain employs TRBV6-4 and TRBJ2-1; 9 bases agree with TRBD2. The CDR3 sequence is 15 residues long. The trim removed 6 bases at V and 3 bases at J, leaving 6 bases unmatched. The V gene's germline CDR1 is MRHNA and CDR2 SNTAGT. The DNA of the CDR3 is TGTGCCAGCAGCGAGTTAGCGGGGGACTACAATGAGCAGTTCTTC. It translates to CASSELAGDYNEQFF.

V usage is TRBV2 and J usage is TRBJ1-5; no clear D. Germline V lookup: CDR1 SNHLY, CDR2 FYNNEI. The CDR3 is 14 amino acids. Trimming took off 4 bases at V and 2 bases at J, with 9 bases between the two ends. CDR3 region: CASSAASGNQPQHF. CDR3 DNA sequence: TGTGCCAGCAGTGCGGCTTCCGGCAATCAGCCCCAGCATTTT.